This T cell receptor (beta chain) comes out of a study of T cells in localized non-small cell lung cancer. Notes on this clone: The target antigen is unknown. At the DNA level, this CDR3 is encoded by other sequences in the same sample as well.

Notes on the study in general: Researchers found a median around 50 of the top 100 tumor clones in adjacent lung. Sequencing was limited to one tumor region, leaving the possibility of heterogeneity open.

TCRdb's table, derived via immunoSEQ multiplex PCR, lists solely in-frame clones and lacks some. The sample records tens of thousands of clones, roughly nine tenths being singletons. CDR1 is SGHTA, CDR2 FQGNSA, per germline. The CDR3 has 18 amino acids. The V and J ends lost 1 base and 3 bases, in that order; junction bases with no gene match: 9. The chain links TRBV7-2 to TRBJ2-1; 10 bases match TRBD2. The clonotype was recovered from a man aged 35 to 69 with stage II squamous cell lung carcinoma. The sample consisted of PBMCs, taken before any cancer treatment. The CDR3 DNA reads TGTGCCAGCAGCTTAGGGGGGACTAGCGTAGTGATCTACAATGAGCAGTTCTTC. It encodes CASSLGGTSVVIYNEQFF.